This TCR beta chain was observed in a study of OX40 agonist ivuxolimab in advanced cancers. For the study at large: Ivuxolimab, an agonistic anti-OX40 (CD134) antibody, was given to patients. Patients in the trial were receiving intravenous ivuxolimab every 2 weeks, at doses of 0.01 to 10 mg/kg. The diagnoses of dose-escalation patients were hepatocellular carcinoma, melanoma, renal cell or head and neck cancer. Patients were under 90% male with ages roughly 20 to 85, mean about 65.

This clone came up once. Looked up from germline, CDR1 is SGHAT and CDR2 is FQNNGV. Trimming pared 1 base from V and 4 bases from J, leaving 13 bases between. The CDR3 extends over 16 amino acids. The assay was immunoSEQ multiplex PCR, and TCRdb's table has in-frame clones only and misses some. The table shows fewer than 100,000 clones, with roughly 83% occurring only once. This rearrangement joins TRBV11-2 to TRBJ2-2; no definite D call. The sample in question was CD4+ or CD8+ T cells sorted from blood, obtained in a trial of the OX40 agonist ivuxolimab. This receptor was identified in an adult with an advanced solid tumor such as melanoma, head and neck, liver or kidney cancer. CDR3 sequence: CASSLAGGRSTGELFF. The CDR3, as DNA: TGTGCCAGCAGCTTAGCCGGCGGACGGAGCACCGGGGAGCTGTTTTTT.